Ten or more counts support the clone carrying this TCR beta chain. Antigen unknown. TCRdb re-analysed the 5' RACE reads in MiXCR, keeping a single row per CDR3 protein. The repertoire holds about 660,000 distinct CDR3 sequences, with 8.6% as singletons. The data were taken from a study of identical twins. Whole-study results and caveats: Out-of-frame TCR alpha sharing in monozygotic twins exceeded recombination model predictions. Zero-insertion analyses could be partly confounded by invariant MAIT and iNKT cells.

These data also featured in a second study, about yellow fever vaccine responses in identical twins. Per that paper: Reportedly, the T cell response mounted by twins to vaccine seemed partly convergent, partly personalized.

Sequenced sample: PBMCs. This clonotype was obtained from a woman younger than 35 in good health.

This CDR3 reads CASSTSPGTGNSPLHF. CDR3 sequence (DNA): TGTGCCAGCAGCACCTCTCCCGGGACAGGGAATTCACCCCTCCACTTT. The chain couples TRBV27 to TRBJ1-6, with TRBD1 matching over 9 bases. The CDR3 is 16 residues long. Germline loops: CDR1 MNHEY, CDR2 SMNVEV (reference sequence). The V gene end was trimmed by 6 bases and the J gene end by 7 bases; junction bases not matched to a gene: 10.